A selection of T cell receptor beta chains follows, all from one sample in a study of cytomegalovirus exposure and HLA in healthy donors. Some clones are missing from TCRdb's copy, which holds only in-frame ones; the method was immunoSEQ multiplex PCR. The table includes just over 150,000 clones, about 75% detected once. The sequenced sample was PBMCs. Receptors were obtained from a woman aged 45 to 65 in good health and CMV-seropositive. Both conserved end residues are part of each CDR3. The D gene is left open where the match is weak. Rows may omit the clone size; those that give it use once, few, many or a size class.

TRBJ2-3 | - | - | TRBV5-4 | CASSLEGVGDTQYF | TGTGCCAGCAGCTTAGAGGGAGTTGGAGATACGCAGTATTTT
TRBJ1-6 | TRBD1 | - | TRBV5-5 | CASTWGRDRDNSPLHF | TGTGCCAGCACCTGGGGTCGGGACAGAGATAATTCACCCCTCCACTTT
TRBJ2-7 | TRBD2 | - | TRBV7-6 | CASSSLAGAGGEQYF | TGTGCCAGCAGCTCCCTAGCGGGAGCGGGGGGCGAGCAGTACTTC
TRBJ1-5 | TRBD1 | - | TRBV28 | CASSPRDRLAGGNQPQHF | TGTGCCAGCAGCCCCCGGGACAGGCTGGCGGGTGGCAATCAGCCCCAGCATTTT
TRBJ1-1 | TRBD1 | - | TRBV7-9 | CASSSPGGLNTEAFF | TGTGCCAGCAGCTCACCAGGGGGCCTAAACACTGAAGCTTTCTTT
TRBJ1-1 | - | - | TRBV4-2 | CASSQDRGGTEAFF | TGTGCCAGCAGCCAAGACCGGGGGGGCACTGAAGCTTTCTTT
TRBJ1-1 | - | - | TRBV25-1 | CASSEGGKYTEAFF | TGTGCCAGCAGTGAGGGGGGTAAATACACTGAAGCTTTCTTT
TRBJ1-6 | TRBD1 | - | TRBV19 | CASREQGTYNSPLHF | TGTGCCAGTAGGGAACAGGGGACCTATAATTCACCCCTCCACTTT
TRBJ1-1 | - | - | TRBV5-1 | CASSGTAGTRGAFF | TGCGCCAGCAGCGGAACTGCCGGGACTCGCGGAGCTTTCTTT
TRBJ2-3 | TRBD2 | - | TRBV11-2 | CASSRGGRGDLTDTQYF | TGTGCCAGCAGTAGAGGAGGCCGGGGGGATCTCACAGATACGCAGTATTTT
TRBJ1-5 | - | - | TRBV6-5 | CASSYYFIGYNQPQHF | TGTGCCAGCAGTTACTACTTCATTGGTTACAATCAGCCCCAGCATTTT
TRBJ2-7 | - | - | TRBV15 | CATSRPLSEQYF | TGTGCCACCAGCAGACCATTGTCCGAGCAGTACTTC
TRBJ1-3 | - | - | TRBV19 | CASSQDFSGNTIYF | TGTGCCAGTAGTCAGGACTTCTCTGGAAACACCATATATTTT
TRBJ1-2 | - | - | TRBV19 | CASTSGKGIRGGYTF | TGTGCCAGTACTTCTGGAAAGGGGATCAGGGGTGGCTACACCTTC
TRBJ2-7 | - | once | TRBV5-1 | CASSLGHNYEQYF | TGCGCCAGCAGCTTAGGACATAACTACGAGCAGTACTTC
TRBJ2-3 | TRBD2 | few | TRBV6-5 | CASRTSGTDTQYF | TGTGCCAGTAGGACTAGCGGCACAGATACGCAGTATTTT
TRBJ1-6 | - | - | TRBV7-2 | CASSFSRDSPLHF | TGTGCCAGCAGCTTTTCGCGCGATTCACCCCTCCACTTT
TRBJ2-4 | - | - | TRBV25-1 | CASSEVGLAKNIQYF | TGTGCCAGCAGTGAGGTCGGGTTAGCCAAAAACATTCAGTACTTC
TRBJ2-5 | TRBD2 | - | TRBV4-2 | CASSQDGVAGQETQYF | TGTGCCAGCAGCCAAGATGGGGTAGCGGGACAAGAGACCCAGTACTTC
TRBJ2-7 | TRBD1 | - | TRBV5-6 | CASSLQGFSYEQYF | TGTGCCAGCAGCTTACAGGGGTTCTCCTACGAGCAGTACTTC
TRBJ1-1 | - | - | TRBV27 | CASRKTGNTEAFF | TGTGCCAGCAGGAAGACAGGGAACACTGAAGCTTTCTTT
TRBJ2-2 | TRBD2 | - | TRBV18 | CASSPRGLAGATGELFF | TGTGCCAGCTCACCACGGGGGCTAGCGGGAGCCACCGGGGAGCTGTTTTTT
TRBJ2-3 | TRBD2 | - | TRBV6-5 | CASRVSGAYTDTQYF | TGTGCCAGCAGGGTTAGCGGGGCCTACACAGATACGCAGTATTTT
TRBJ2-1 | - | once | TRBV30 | CAWSPDQGLGSYNEQFF | TGTGCCTGGAGTCCGGATCAGGGGTTAGGCTCCTACAATGAGCAGTTCTTC
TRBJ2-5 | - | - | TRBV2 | CASRGGEETQYF | TGTGCCAGCAGGGGTGGAGAAGAGACCCAGTACTTC
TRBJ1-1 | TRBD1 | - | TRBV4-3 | CASSQDTTGGTNTEAFF | TGCGCCAGCAGCCAAGATACAACAGGGGGGACGAACACTGAAGCTTTCTTT
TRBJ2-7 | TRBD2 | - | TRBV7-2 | CASSLEGLAVIYEQYF | TGTGCCAGCAGCTTAGAGGGACTAGCGGTTATCTACGAGCAGTACTTC
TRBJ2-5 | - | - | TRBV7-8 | CASSLGPGTETQYF | TGTGCCAGCAGCTTAGGGCCTGGCACGGAGACCCAGTACTTC
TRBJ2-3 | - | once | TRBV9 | CASSVVASTDTQYF | TGTGCCAGCAGCGTAGTCGCGTCCACAGATACGCAGTATTTT
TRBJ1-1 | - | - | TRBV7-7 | CASRNRVRTEAFF | TGTGCTAGCAGAAACAGGGTGCGCACTGAAGCTTTCTTT
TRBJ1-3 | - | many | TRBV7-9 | CASSLQGGNTIYF | TGTGCCAGCAGCTTACAGGGGGGAAACACCATATATTTT
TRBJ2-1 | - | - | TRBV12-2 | CASRSRIGTGDPRSSYNEQFF | TGTGCAAGTCGCTCCCGGATCGGGACAGGGGACCCAAGGAGCTCCTACAATGAGCAGTTCTTC
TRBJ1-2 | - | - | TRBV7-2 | CASSLGKYYGYTF | TGTGCCAGCAGCTTGGGCAAATACTATGGCTACACCTTC
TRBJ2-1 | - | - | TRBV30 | CAWSWENEQFF | TGTGCCTGGAGTTGGGAGAATGAGCAGTTCTTC
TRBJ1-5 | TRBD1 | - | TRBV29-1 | CSGGQGANQPQHF | TGCAGCGGGGGACAGGGGGCCAATCAGCCCCAGCATTTT
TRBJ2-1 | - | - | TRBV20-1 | CSAGVGEQFF | TGCAGTGCGGGAGTAGGTGAGCAGTTCTTC
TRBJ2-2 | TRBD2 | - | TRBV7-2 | CASSLGRGTGELFF | TGTGCCAGCAGCCTAGGGAGGGGCACCGGGGAGCTGTTTTTT
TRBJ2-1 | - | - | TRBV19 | CASSMTRYNEQFF | TGTGCCAGTAGTATGACTAGGTACAATGAGCAGTTCTTC
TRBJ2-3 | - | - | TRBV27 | CASRWVGRSADTQYF | TGTGCCAGCAGGTGGGTAGGGAGGTCAGCAGATACGCAGTATTTT
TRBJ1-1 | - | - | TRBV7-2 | CASSLKGDSYTEAFF | TGTGCCAGCAGCTTAAAGGGCGACAGCTACACTGAAGCTTTCTTT
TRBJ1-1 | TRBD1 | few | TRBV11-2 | CASSLAEGAANTEAFF | TGTGCCAGCAGCTTAGCAGAGGGGGCAGCGAACACTGAAGCTTTCTTT
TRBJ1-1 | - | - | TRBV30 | CAWSLGAGMVKGTEAFF | TGTGCCTGGAGTTTGGGGGCAGGGATGGTAAAAGGCACTGAAGCTTTCTTT
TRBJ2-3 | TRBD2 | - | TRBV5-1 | CASSLKGSGGTTDTQYF | TGCGCCAGCAGCTTGAAGGGTAGCGGGGGGACCACAGATACGCAGTATTTT
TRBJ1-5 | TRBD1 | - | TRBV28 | CASSLWDRGNYQPQHF | TGTGCCAGCAGTTTGTGGGACAGGGGAAACTATCAGCCCCAGCATTTT
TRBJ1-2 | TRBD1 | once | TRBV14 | CASSQVTGGYGYTF | TGTGCCAGCAGCCAAGTTACAGGGGGCTATGGCTACACCTTC
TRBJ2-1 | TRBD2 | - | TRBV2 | CASSEEGLAGDEQFF | TGTGCCAGCAGTGAAGAGGGACTAGCCGGGGATGAGCAGTTCTTC
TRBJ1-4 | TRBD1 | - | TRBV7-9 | CASSSMGQGSEKLFF | TGTGCCAGCAGCTCTATGGGACAGGGAAGTGAAAAACTGTTTTTT
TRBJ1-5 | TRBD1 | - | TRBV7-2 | CASSPDGTGGYTQHF | TGTGCCAGCAGCCCCGATGGGACAGGCGGGTATACCCAGCATTTT
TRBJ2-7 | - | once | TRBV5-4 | CASSAGQHDDEQYF | TGTGCCAGCAGCGCGGGACAGCACGACGACGAGCAGTACTTC
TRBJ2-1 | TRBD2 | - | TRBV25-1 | CASSELGGGYNEQFF | TGTGCCAGCAGTGAACTAGGCGGGGGATACAATGAGCAGTTCTTC
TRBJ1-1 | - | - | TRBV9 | CASSGGQRGTEAFF | TGTGCCAGCAGCGGGGGACAACGGGGCACTGAAGCTTTCTTT
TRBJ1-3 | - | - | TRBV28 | CASIRGAEGNTIYF | TGTGCCAGCATACGGGGGGCCGAAGGAAACACCATATATTTT
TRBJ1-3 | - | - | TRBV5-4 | CASSLDSVVGNTIYF | TGTGCCAGCAGCTTGGATTCGGTCGTCGGAAACACCATATATTTT